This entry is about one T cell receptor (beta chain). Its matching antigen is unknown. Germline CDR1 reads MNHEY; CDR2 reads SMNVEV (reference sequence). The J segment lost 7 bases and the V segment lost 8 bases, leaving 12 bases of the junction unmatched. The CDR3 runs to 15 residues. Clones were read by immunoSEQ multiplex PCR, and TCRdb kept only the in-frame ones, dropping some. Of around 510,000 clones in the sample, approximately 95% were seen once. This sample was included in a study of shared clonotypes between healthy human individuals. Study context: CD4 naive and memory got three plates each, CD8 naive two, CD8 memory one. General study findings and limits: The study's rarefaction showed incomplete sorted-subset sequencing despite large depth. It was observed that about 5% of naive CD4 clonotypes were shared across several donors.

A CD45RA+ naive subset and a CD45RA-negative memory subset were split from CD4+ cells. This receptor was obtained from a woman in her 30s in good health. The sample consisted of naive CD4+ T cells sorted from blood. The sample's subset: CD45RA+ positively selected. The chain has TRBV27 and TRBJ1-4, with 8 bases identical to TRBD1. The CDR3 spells CASGKRQGSGEKLFF. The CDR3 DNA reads TGTGCCAGCGGAAAAAGACAGGGGAGCGGTGAAAAACTGTTTTTT. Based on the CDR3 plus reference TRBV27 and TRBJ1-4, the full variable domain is EAQVTQNPRYLITVTGKKLTVTCSQNMNHEYMSWYRQDPGLGLRQIYYSMNVEVTDKGDVPEGYKVSRKEKRNFPLILESPSPNQTSLYFCASGKRQGSGEKLFFGSGTQLSVL.